The entry below describes one T cell receptor beta chain. J was trimmed by 3 bases and V by 4 bases; bases with no gene match: 10. Germline V gives CDR1 SGHRS, CDR2 YFSETQ. This CDR3 spans 15 amino acids. This sample is part of a study of T cell changes during pregnancy in multiple sclerosis. TCRdb keeps only in-frame clones here, not all; method: immunoSEQ multiplex PCR. The sample has roughly 40,000 clones; roughly 92% are singletons. Sequencing used peripheral blood, obtained before pregnancy. This TCR came from a female donor with multiple sclerosis, enrolled in a pregnancy study. V is TRBV5-1 and J is TRBJ2-7, with TRBD1 matching 7 bases. The CDR3 sequence is CASSDRTGGFYEQYF. The CDR3 DNA is TGCGCCAGCAGCGACAGGACAGGCGGTTTCTACGAGCAGTACTTC.